One sample yielded the 13 T cell receptor beta chains listed below, sequenced in a study of cytomegalovirus exposure and HLA in healthy donors (dated by TCRdb to between 2016 and 2019). The library relied on the immunoSEQ multiplex PCR assay. For the multiplex PCR, a mixture combining 60 forward primers for TCR Vbeta segments and 13 reverse primers for TCR Jbeta segments was used. As stored in TCRdb, this immuneACCESS dataset retains in-frame rearrangements with V and J assigned. A fraction of the clones does not appear; measured against another copy, unresolved V genes explain less than half of the discrepancy, and the remainder lacks a known reason. The sample yields 150,000 to 200,000 clones; around 75% were counted once. Clones ranked in the top ten supply over 4% of the sample. Sequencing was done on a sample of PBMCs. These receptors all stem from a male donor in good health and CMV-seronegative.

The J gene is TRBJ2-7, the V gene TRBV7-9; D gene unclear. The CDR3 runs to 11 residues. The germline CDR1 and CDR2 sequences are SEHNR and FQNEAQ (reference sequence). V dropped 5 bases and J dropped 4 bases, with 6 bases sitting between them. For the CDR3, the DNA is TGTGCCAGCAGCCCAAAATACGAGCAGTACTTC. Its protein product is CASSPKYEQYF.

CDR3 sequence: CSVEDGSDTYQETQYF. The CDR3 bases are TGCAGCGTTGAAGATGGTTCAGACACGTACCAAGAGACCCAGTACTTC. This rearrangement joins TRBV29-1 to TRBJ2-5, with no clear D. The CDR3 loop spans 16 amino acids. Germline V gene lookup returns CDR1 SQVTM and CDR2 ANQGSEA. V was pared by 0 bases and J by 0 bases, with 14 bases between.

The rearrangement joins TRBV18 to TRBJ1-6; 8 positions agree with TRBD1. This CDR3 has 15 amino acids. J gave up 5 bases and V 5 bases, and 5 bases lay outside the gene matches. Per germline, CDR1 KGHSH and CDR2 LQKENI. The DNA for the CDR3 is TGTGCCAGCTCAGTAGGGACAGGAGATAATTCACCCCTCCACTTT. It codes for CASSVGTGDNSPLHF.

The rearrangement uses TRBV14 and TRBJ2-7, with 9 positions matching TRBD1. V gave up 4 bases and J gave up 3 bases; unmatched junction bases: 4. The CDR3 extends over 14 amino acids. Germline values: CDR1 SGHDN, CDR2 FVKESK. CDR3 loop: CASSRQGGNYEQYF. The CDR3 DNA follows: TGTGCCAGCAGCCGACAGGGGGGAAACTACGAGCAGTACTTC.

The chain is built from TRBV19 and TRBJ1-1; TRBD1 is a possible D gene (5 bases). V lost 1 base and J 4 bases, leaving 13 bases between the germline ends. CDR3 length: 15 residues. Germline V gene data show CDR1 as LNHDA and CDR2 as SQIVND (reference sequence). The CDR3 here is CASSIGRGVGTEAFF. CDR3 coding DNA: TGTGCCAGTAGTATAGGGCGGGGGGTCGGCACTGAAGCTTTCTTT.

The chain combines TRBV19 with TRBJ1-5; TRBD1 is a possible D gene (6 bases). The germline V gene encodes CDR1 LNHDA and CDR2 SQIVND (reference sequence). V shed 5 bases and J shed 6 bases, with 14 bases lying between them. The length of the CDR3 is 14 residues. In DNA, the CDR3 is TGTGCCAGTAGTCACGCAGGGGCAGGTCAGCCCCAGCATTTT. Translated, it gives CASSHAGAGQPQHF. Full variable domain (remainder filled in from reference TRBV19 and TRBJ1-5): DGGITQSPKYLFRKEGQNVTLSCEQNLNHDAMYWYRQDPGQGLRLIYYSQIVNDFQKGDIAEGYSVSREKKESFPLTVTSAQKNPTAFYLCASSHAGAGQPQHFGDGTRLSIL.

Concerning this clone: The junction departs from germline at one end; a sequencing error may be responsible. The chain joins TRBV7-2 to TRBJ2-3, with 14 bases aligning to TRBD2. The CDR3 sequence is 18 residues long. Germline values: CDR1 SGHTA, CDR2 FQGNSA. CDR3 region: CASSLEWHVPGLAGETLF. The CDR3 DNA follows: TGTGCCAGCAGCTTAGAGTGGCATGTACCGGGACTAGCGGGAGAAACTCTTTTT.

J is TRBJ2-5 and V is TRBV7-9, with 12 bases fitting TRBD1. This CDR3 spans 15 amino acids. Germline lookup yields CDR1 SEHNR and CDR2 FQNEAQ (reference sequence). With V trimmed by 5 bases and J by 5 bases, 6 bases remained unmatched. CDR3 DNA sequence: TGTGCCAGCAGCCTCCGGGACAGGGGGCTGGAGACCCAGTACTTC. It encodes CASSLRDRGLETQYF. The full variable domain, rest sourced from reference TRBV7-9 and TRBJ2-5, is DTGVSQNPRHKITKRGQNVTFRCDPISEHNRLYWYRQTLGQGPEFLTYFQNEAQLEKSRLLSDRFSAERPKGSFSTLEIQRTEQGDSAMYLCASSLRDRGLETQYFGPGTRLLVL.

The rearrangement links TRBV29-1 to TRBJ1-1; TRBD1 agrees at 9 bases. This CDR3 is 11 amino acids long. Germline-derived CDR1 and CDR2 are SQVTM and ANQGSEA. V gave up 7 bases and J gave up 7 bases; unmatched junction bases: 4. The CDR3 nucleotides read TGCAGCGGGGGACAGGGAGTTGAAGCTTTCTTT. Its protein product is CSGGQGVEAFF. The variable domain in full, with the rest retrieved from reference TRBV29-1 and TRBJ1-1, is SAVISQKPSRDICQRGTSLTIQCQVDSQVTMMFWYRQQPGQSLTLIATANQGSEATYESGFVIDKFPISRPNLTFSTLTVSNMSPEDSSIYLCSGGQGVEAFFGQGTRLTVV.

The V gene is TRBV10-1, the J gene TRBJ2-5; TRBD1 matches at 9 bases. V was clipped by 7 bases and J by 7 bases; unmatched bases: 10. Germline V gene sequence: CDR1 WNHNN, CDR2 SYGVQD (reference sequence). The CDR3 is 14 amino acids. CDR3 in amino acids: CASNTRTGEGTQYF. CDR3 nucleotides: TGCGCCAGCAATACTCGGACAGGGGAGGGGACCCAGTACTTC.

CDR3 sequence: CASSPLGQATQETQYF. In DNA form, the CDR3 reads TGCGCCAGCAGCCCTTTGGGACAGGCGACGCAAGAGACCCAGTACTTC. This chain connects TRBV4-1 to TRBJ2-5; 8 nucleotides agree with TRBD1. Trimming removed 4 bases from V and 2 bases from J; junction bases left unmatched: 9. Germline loops: CDR1 MGHRA, CDR2 YSYEKL. The CDR3 consists of 16 residues.

This chain joins TRBV7-2 and TRBJ2-7; 8 bases line up with TRBD2. CDR3 size: 16 residues. Germline CDR1 SGHTA, CDR2 FQGNSA. Trimming at V came to 5 bases and at J to 3 bases, leaving 12 bases not matched to a gene. CDR3 residues: CASSPPPGGNNYEQYF. Written as DNA, the CDR3 is TGTGCCAGCAGCCCCCCCCCGGGGGGGAACAACTACGAGCAGTACTTC.

This clone was recorded a few times. V usage is TRBV11-2 and J usage is TRBJ1-4, with D uncertain. Trimming stripped 1 base from V and 7 bases from J, with 7 bases between. The CDR3 sequence is 13 residues long. The germline CDR1 and CDR2 sequences are SGHAT and FQNNGV. The DNA of the CDR3 is TGTGCCAGCAGCTTAGTTGGGAGTGAAAAACTGTTTTTT. It codes for CASSLVGSEKLFF.